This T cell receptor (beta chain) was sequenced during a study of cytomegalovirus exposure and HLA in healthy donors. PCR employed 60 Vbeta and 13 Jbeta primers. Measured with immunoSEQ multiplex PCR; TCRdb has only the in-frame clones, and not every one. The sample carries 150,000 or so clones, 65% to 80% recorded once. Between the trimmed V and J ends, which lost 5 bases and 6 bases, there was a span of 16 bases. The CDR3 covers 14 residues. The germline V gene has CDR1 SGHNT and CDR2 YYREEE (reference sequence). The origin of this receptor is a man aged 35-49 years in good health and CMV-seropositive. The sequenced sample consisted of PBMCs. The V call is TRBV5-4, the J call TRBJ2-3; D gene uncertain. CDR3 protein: CASRSLGDADTQYF. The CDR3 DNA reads TGTGCCAGCAGAAGCTTGGGCGACGCGGATACGCAGTATTTT.